The rows below give T cell receptor beta chains drawn from one sample of a study of human T cells and chemical hapten exposure. MiXCR, applied by TCRdb to the RACE reads, yields one record per CDR3 protein. The sample comprises 150,000 to 200,000 distinct CDR3 sequences, 24% of which are singletons, and 2% to 2.5% rests with the top ten. The sample consisted of whole blood, taken in connection with sensitization to the hapten diphenylcyclopropenone (DPC). The source is a woman between 40 and 50 years old with alopecia areata. Some clones in this sample may be carry-over from other donors' samples. The CDR3 runs from the conserved cysteine through the conserved F or W. The order of the fields is D gene, V gene, J gene, clone size, CDR3 DNA, CDR3 protein. The D gene is left open where the match is weak. Clone size is given for some rows only: seen once, a few or many times, or a class if the clone is expanded.

D: -
V: TRBV29-1
J: TRBJ2-5
size: -
DNA: TGCAGCGTTGAGAGACAGGCACAAGAGACCCAGTACTTC
CDR3: CSVERQAQETQYF

D: -
V: TRBV6-2/TRBV6-3
J: TRBJ2-3
size: many
DNA: TGTGCCAGCAGTGCATTCACAGATACGCAGTATTTT
CDR3: CASSAFTDTQYF

D: -
V: TRBV25-1
J: TRBJ2-2
size: -
DNA: TGTGCCAGCAGACAGTCGACGAACACCGGGGAGCTGTTTTTT
CDR3: CASRQSTNTGELFF

D: TRBD2
V: TRBV7-2
J: TRBJ2-7
size: once
DNA: TGTGCCAGCAGCTTACCAATAGCGGGACGCTCCTACGAGCAGTACTTC
CDR3: CASSLPIAGRSYEQYF

D: TRBD2
V: TRBV20-1
J: TRBJ2-7
size: -
DNA: TGCAGTGCTAGGACCCCTAGCGGGAGTCGGTACTTC
CDR3: CSARTPSGSRYF

D: -
V: TRBV6-2/TRBV6-3
J: TRBJ2-1
size: few
DNA: TGTGCCAGCAGTTACGTCGTGTCAAATGAGCAGTTCTTC
CDR3: CASSYVVSNEQFF

D: -
V: TRBV28
J: TRBJ2-7
size: -
DNA: TGTGCCAGCAGCCGTCCGGGGACCTACGAGCAGTACTTC
CDR3: CASSRPGTYEQYF

D: -
V: TRBV20-1
J: TRBJ2-1
size: few
DNA: TGCAGTGCTAGGCGAGCTAACCTAGGCAATGAGCAGTTCTTC
CDR3: CSARRANLGNEQFF

D: -
V: TRBV28
J: TRBJ1-1
size: -
DNA: TGTGCCAGCAGTTTGATCGGAGGGAACACTGAAGCTTTCTTT
CDR3: CASSLIGGNTEAFF

D: TRBD2
V: TRBV5-1
J: TRBJ2-7
size: -
DNA: TGCGCCAGCAGCCGGACCGGGACTAGCGGGAGTTACGAGCAGTACTTC
CDR3: CASSRTGTSGSYEQYF

D: TRBD1
V: TRBV7-8
J: TRBJ1-1
size: few
DNA: TGTGCCAGCAGCCCCAGAGAGCAGGGGGGAGAGACTGAAGCTTTCTTT
CDR3: CASSPREQGGETEAFF

D: -
V: TRBV28
J: TRBJ2-4
size: -
DNA: TGTGCCAGCAGTTTATCCCAGCCCATGATTCAGTACTTC
CDR3: CASSLSQPMIQYF

D: TRBD2
V: TRBV6-1
J: TRBJ2-3
size: -
DNA: TGTGCCAGCATCAGAGGGACTAGCGGGAGTAAACCCCCAGATACGCAGTATTTT
CDR3: CASIRGTSGSKPPDTQYF

D: -
V: TRBV2
J: TRBJ2-1
size: few
DNA: TGTGCCAGCAACATACCCGCCCGGAGACTGGGCAATGAGCAGTTCTTC
CDR3: CASNIPARRLGNEQFF

D: TRBD1
V: TRBV3-1
J: TRBJ2-3
size: few
DNA: TGTGCCAGCAGCCAAAGACAGGGTGGCACAGATACGCAGTATTTT
CDR3: CASSQRQGGTDTQYF

D: -
V: TRBV6-2/TRBV6-3
J: TRBJ2-7
size: -
DNA: TGTGCCAGCAGTTACCCCCACGAGCAGTACTTC
CDR3: CASSYPHEQYF

D: -
V: TRBV7-8
J: TRBJ2-2
size: -
DNA: TGTGCCAGCAGCCCTACTTGGGGCGAATCCGGGGAGCTGTTTTTT
CDR3: CASSPTWGESGELFF

D: -
V: TRBV6-5
J: TRBJ1-2
size: -
DNA: TGTGCCAGCAGCAGGAGCATTAACTATGGCTACACCTTC
CDR3: CASSRSINYGYTF

D: -
V: TRBV12-3/TRBV12-4
J: TRBJ2-7
size: few
DNA: TGTGCCAGCAGTCACCGGCCCCGCTACGAGCAGTACTTC
CDR3: CASSHRPRYEQYF

D: TRBD1
V: TRBV28
J: TRBJ2-2
size: -
DNA: TGTGCCAGCAGGGGACAGGGGGCGAACACCGGGGAGCTGTTTTTT
CDR3: CASRGQGANTGELFF

D: -
V: TRBV21-1
J: TRBJ2-5
size: -
DNA: TGTGCCGATAGGACAGGGGATGAGACCCAGTACTTC
CDR3: CADRTGDETQYF

D: -
V: TRBV6-5
J: TRBJ2-6
size: -
DNA: TGTGCCAGCAGTTACTGGGCAGGCTCTCCTGGGGCCAACGTCCTGACTTTC
CDR3: CASSYWAGSPGANVLTF

D: -
V: TRBV27
J: TRBJ2-1
size: -
DNA: TGTGCCAGCAGGGTGGGTCGGGACAATGAGCAGTTCTTC
CDR3: CASRVGRDNEQFF

D: TRBD1
V: TRBV28
J: TRBJ1-2
size: -
DNA: TGTGCCAGCAGTAAACAGGGGGTTTATGGCTACACCTTC
CDR3: CASSKQGVYGYTF

D: -
V: TRBV6-2/TRBV6-3
J: TRBJ2-1
size: -
DNA: TGTGCCAGCAGTTACCGGGGACTCCCAGACAATGAGCAGTTCTTC
CDR3: CASSYRGLPDNEQFF

D: TRBD2
V: TRBV7-8
J: TRBJ2-1
size: -
DNA: TGTGCCAGCAGCTTATTTGGGGACTACTACAATGAGCAGTTCTTC
CDR3: CASSLFGDYYNEQFF

D: -
V: TRBV5-1
J: TRBJ2-3
size: -
DNA: TGCGCCAGCAGCTTGGCCGGCAACGAAGATACGCAGTATTTT
CDR3: CASSLAGNEDTQYF

D: -
V: TRBV27
J: TRBJ2-1
size: -
DNA: TGTGCCAGCAGACCGATAGCTGGGGCCTACAATGAGCAGTTCTTC
CDR3: CASRPIAGAYNEQFF